This T cell receptor beta chain is from a study of OX40 agonist ivuxolimab in advanced cancers. Study details: Mean age about 60 years, range about 20 to 90; nearly 85% male.

This table comes from immunoSEQ multiplex PCR, and its TCRdb copy is limited to in-frame clones, with some not included. The sample contains about 85,000 clones, roughly four fifths of which appear only once. Points on this clone: Its antigen is not identified.

Trimming at V came to 4 bases and at J to 0 bases, leaving 6 bases not matched to a gene. Germline loops: CDR1 SGDLS, CDR2 YYNGEE. The CDR3 contains 15 residues. General study results and limits: Averaging showed that CD8+ T cells had more expanded clones than CD4+ did.

The clonotype was recovered from an adult with an advanced solid tumor such as melanoma, head and neck, liver or kidney cancer. The sample consisted of CD4+ or CD8+ T cells sorted from blood, taken in a trial of the OX40 agonist ivuxolimab. The genes are TRBV9 and TRBJ1-1; 7 bases line up with TRBD1. The CDR3 DNA sequence: TGTGCCAGCAGCCCCCAGACAGGGCTGAACACTGAAGCTTTCTTT. Protein: CASSPQTGLNTEAFF.